Presented here are 11 T cell receptor beta chains from one specimen sequenced in a study of blood T cell repertoires in COVID-19. Here immunoSEQ multiplex PCR was the method, and the copy in TCRdb shows in-frame clones only, minus some. The sample records about 46,000 clones, 70% to 90% being singletons. The sample taken for sequencing was peripheral blood. These receptors came from a human donor in a cohort sampled during active COVID-19. The donor label of this sample is uncertain.

The chain joins TRBV2 to TRBJ1-1; a possible D gene is TRBD1 (5 bases). The germline CDR1 and CDR2 sequences are SNHLY and FYNNEI. The CDR3 consists of 15 residues. The germline V and J ends were trimmed by 6 bases and 4 bases, with 18 bases remaining between them. CDR3 region: CASRKVRDFSTEAFF. DNA for the CDR3: TGTGCCAGCAGGAAAGTAAGGGACTTTTCCACTGAAGCTTTCTTT.

The gene calls are TRBV7-9 and TRBJ2-5, with 7 bases aligning to TRBD1. The CDR3 runs to 14 residues. V lost 0 bases, J lost 3 bases, and 1 base stayed unmatched. The germline gives CDR1 SEHNR, CDR2 FQNEAQ (reference sequence). The CDR3 bases are TGTGCCAGCAGCTTAGCGACAGGGAAAGAGACCCAGTACTTC. Residues: CASSLATGKETQYF.

The rearrangement uses TRBV27 and TRBJ2-7; 7 bases agree with TRBD1. This CDR3 region has 15 residues. Germline loops: CDR1 MNHEY, CDR2 SMNVEV (reference sequence). V shed 5 bases and J 4 bases; nucleotides not matched to a gene: 11. The DNA for the CDR3 is TGTGCCAGCAGTCCACCGGGACAGTGGTTGTACGAGCAGTACTTC. Protein sequence: CASSPPGQWLYEQYF.

This chain connects TRBV9 to TRBJ1-2, with D perhaps matching TRBD1 (6 bases). In germline, CDR1 is SGDLS, CDR2 YYNGEE. Trimming removed 0 bases at V and 4 bases at J, with 10 bases between. The CDR3 is made up of 14 amino acids. The CDR3 DNA reads TGTGCCAGCAGCGTAGGTCAGGACAGCTATGGCTACACCTTC. Translation: CASSVGQDSYGYTF.

The rearrangement joins TRBV5-8 to TRBJ2-4, with D perhaps matching TRBD2 (6 bases). The CDR3 is made up of 15 amino acids. Germline CDR1 SGHTS, CDR2 YDEGEE. The V end lost 0 bases, the J end lost 6 bases, and 13 bases lay between the germline ends. The CDR3 DNA is TGTGCCAGCAGCTTGGTGGGCGGGCGGGGAAACATTCAGTACTTC. Translation: CASSLVGGRGNIQYF. Supplemented by reference TRBV5-8 and TRBJ2-4, the full variable domain reads EAGVTQSPTHLIKTRGQQATLRCSPISGHTSVYWYQQALGLGLQFLLWYDEGEERNRGNFPPRFSGRQFPNYSSELNVNALELEDSALYLCASSLVGGRGNIQYFGAGTRLSVL.

This rearrangement joins TRBV27 to TRBJ1-1, with 8 bases identical to TRBD1. This CDR3 contains 16 residues. V shed 7 bases, J shed 0 bases, and the junction held 10 bases outside the gene matches. The V gene's germline CDR1 is MNHEY and CDR2 SMNVEV (reference sequence). CDR3 nucleotide sequence: TGTGCCAGCAATAACCGCAGGGGGCCGATGAACACTGAAGCTTTCTTT. Its translation is CASNNRRGPMNTEAFF.

The chain has TRBV6-5 and TRBJ1-5; the D gene is possibly TRBD1 (5 bases). Trimming pared 10 bases from V and 3 bases from J, leaving 16 bases between. The CDR3 consists of 14 residues. CDR1 MNHEY and CDR2 SVGAGI come from the germline V gene. DNA for the CDR3: TGTGCCACCTCCCTTGGGGGGTCCAATCAGCCCCAGCATTTT. This gives the protein CATSLGGSNQPQHF.

This sequence joins TRBV6-1 and TRBJ2-7; maybe TRBD1 (5 bases). Germline CDR1 is MNHNS and CDR2 is SASEGT. V was cut by 2 bases and J by 4 bases, with 15 bases left in between. The CDR3 is 15 amino acids. For the CDR3, the DNA is TGTGCCAGCAGTGAACAGGGCGCGGCCGGGTACGAGCAGTACTTC. It yields the protein CASSEQGAAGYEQYF.

This sequence joins TRBV5-6 and TRBJ1-1; 8 nucleotides match TRBD1. V shed 1 base, J shed 4 bases, and the junction held 9 bases outside the gene matches. Germline V lookup: CDR1 SGHDT, CDR2 YYEEEE. CDR3 length equals 16 residues. CDR3 coding DNA: TGTGCCAGCAGCTTGAGGTCTACAGGGGGGGTCACTGAAGCTTTCTTT. Translation: CASSLRSTGGVTEAFF.

A note on this clone: A junction boundary mismatches the germline segment, possibly from a read error. This chain joins TRBV4-2 and TRBJ1-6; D perhaps matches TRBD1 (6 bases). CDR3 length: 14 amino acids. Germline CDR1 is LGHNA and CDR2 is YNFKEQ. The CDR3 region has the DNA TGTGCCAGCAGCCAAGAAGGGGGGGAGTCACCTCTCCACTTT. Translating it yields CASSQEGGESPLHF.

V gene TRBV24-1 combines with J gene TRBJ2-3, with 12 bases matching TRBD1. Germline CDR1 reads KGHDR; CDR2 reads SFDVKD. After removal of 4 bases from V and 2 bases from J, the junction contained 12 bases not matched to a gene. The CDR3 runs to 19 residues. For the CDR3, the DNA is TGTGCCACCAGTGACACCGGGACAGGGGGCCCGGCACACACAGATACGCAGTATTTT. Translation: CATSDTGTGGPAHTDTQYF.